This T cell receptor beta chain was sequenced during a study of post-analysis software for immune sequencing data (dated by TCRdb to the mid-2010s). For context, the study as a whole: Recorded disease courses included relapsing-remitting, secondary progressive and progressive-relapsing multiple sclerosis, with some patients lacking subtype annotation. The patient repertoires were compared against some twelve previously published healthy control repertoires obtained from donors aged 6 to 25 years. A subset of samples was prepared in parallel using single-end sample barcoding, then pooled and co-amplified after Illumina adapter ligation.

To demonstrate the VDJtools post-analysis software, TCR beta repertoires were profiled from the peripheral blood of more than 10 young patients with multiple sclerosis. Multiple sclerosis patients were children and adolescents aged about 6 to 15 years. Of note for this clonotype: Which antigen it targets is not known. No clone much larger than this one lies a single base away; base qualities are absent.

To prepare the library, PCR was applied. Sequencing relied on an Illumina HiSeq 2500. To reduce PCR and sequencing biases, unique molecular identifiers were incorporated into the TCR beta cDNA libraries. Roughly 500,000 cDNA molecules were obtained per 1 to 10 million input T cells, so each molecule approximated one T cell. The patient libraries were prepared and sequenced using the same protocol as the earlier healthy control dataset. Within a given batch, samples were prepared together, multiplexed and sequenced on the same HiSeq lane. As for how the authors treated the data: MIGEC was used to process the raw barcoded reads, and molecular identifier groups with only a single read were discarded before consensus assembly and CDR3 extraction. Clonotype tables were post-analysed with VDJtools, and diversity was normalized by down-sampling all datasets to the smallest sample size. In repertoire overlap clustering, CDR3 amino acid sequences, but not nucleotide sequences, were matched to correct batch-related cross-sample contamination. The public reads were run again by TCRdb, first through fastp at Q25 and then through MiXCR, and only productive beta chains were kept. Entries that share a CDR3 protein sequence are merged under the most common genes and DNA. TCRdb's processing, not the authors' own work, is the source of the V and J calls. The sample records 600,000 to 700,000 distinct CDR3 sequences, 55% to 60% of which are singletons. Of the sample, roughly 12% is held by the ten largest clones.

Summary of the overall study and its limitations: Normalized Chao1 diversity was significantly lower in multiple sclerosis patients than controls, suggesting substantial peripheral T-cell clonal expansion. Direct clustering with F measure revealed strong co-clustering of samples prepared in the same batch, which led to a batch-effect correction. The control group was slightly older than the multiple sclerosis patient group.

This TCR was recovered from a girl under 10 years old with multiple sclerosis. The sample taken for sequencing was blood.

The bases read TGTGCCAGCAGCTTCTTCCCAGCGGGGGGTAACAATGAGCAGTTCTTC. It translates as CASSFFPAGGNNEQFF. The chain is encoded by TRBV5-5 joined to TRBJ2-1; 9 of the junction bases match TRBD2. Via the germline V gene (reference sequence), CDR1 is SGHKS and CDR2 YYEKEE. Measured from the cysteine to the phenylalanine, the CDR3 is 16 residues long. The retained sequence is limited to the CDR3, 48 bases, with the frame set at the first base. From V the trimming removes 2 bases and from J it removes 5 bases, while the gene matches leave 8 bases of the junction unaccounted for.